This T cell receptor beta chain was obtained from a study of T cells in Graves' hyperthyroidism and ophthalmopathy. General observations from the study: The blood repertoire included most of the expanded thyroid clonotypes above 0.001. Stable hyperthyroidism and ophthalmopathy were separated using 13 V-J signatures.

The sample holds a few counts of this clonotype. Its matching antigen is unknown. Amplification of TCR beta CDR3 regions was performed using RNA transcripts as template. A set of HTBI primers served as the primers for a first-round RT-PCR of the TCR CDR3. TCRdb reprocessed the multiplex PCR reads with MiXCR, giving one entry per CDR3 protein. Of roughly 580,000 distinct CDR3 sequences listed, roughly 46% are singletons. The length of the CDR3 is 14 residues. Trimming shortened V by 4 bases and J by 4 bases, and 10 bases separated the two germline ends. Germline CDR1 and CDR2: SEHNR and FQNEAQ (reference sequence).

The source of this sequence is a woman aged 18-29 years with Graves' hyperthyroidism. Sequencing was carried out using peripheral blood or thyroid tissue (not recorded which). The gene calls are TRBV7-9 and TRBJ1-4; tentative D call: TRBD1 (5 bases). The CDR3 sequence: CASSYRGINEKLFF. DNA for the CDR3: TGTGCCAGCAGCTACCGGGGGATTAATGAAAAACTGTTTTTT.